Each of the 20 T cell receptor beta chains below was sequenced from the same sample in a study of T cell responses to AZD1222 COVID-19 vaccine (dated by TCRdb to 2020 to 2022). In the paper's terms, the time point label means: baseline before first vaccination. Per the publication, the treatment or condition label means: meningococcal conjugate vaccine given as trial control. The library was generated by the immunoSEQ multiplex PCR assay. The clones in this table, taken by TCRdb from immuneACCESS, are in-frame only. Not every clone is retained; where verified, under half of the shortfall comes from an unresolved V gene, and the cause of the rest is unknown. The sample table contains more than 95,000 clones; only one count was recorded for about 92% of them. The top ten constitute about 4.1% of the sample. Sample: peripheral blood, taken on day 0 of MenACWY control vaccination. The receptors derive from an adult in good health.

The gene calls are TRBV7-2 and TRBJ2-3; D remains ambiguous. The CDR3 consists of 13 residues. V was cut by 5 bases and J by 0 bases, with 6 bases left in between. CDR1 is SGHTA, CDR2 FQGNSA, per germline. The CDR3 loop reads CASSTDSTDTQYF. The CDR3 nucleotides read TGTGCCAGCAGCACCGACAGCACAGATACGCAGTATTTT.

The V call is TRBV10-3, the J call TRBJ1-1; no clear D gene. The CDR3 totals 13 residues. Germline V lookup: CDR1 ENHRY, CDR2 SYGVKD. The V gene lost 2 bases and the J gene lost 4 bases, with 8 bases spanning the gap. CDR3 bases: TGTGCCATCAGTGAGAGGGAAAGCACTGAAGCTTTCTTT. Its protein product is CAISERESTEAFF.

CDR3 in amino acids: CASSSPGQGNTEAFF. CDR3 sequence (DNA): TGTGCCAGCAGTTCCCCCGGACAGGGGAACACTGAAGCTTTCTTT. The chain has TRBV28 and TRBJ1-1; 8 bases are a match to TRBD1. V gave up 4 bases and J gave up 1 base; unmatched junction bases: 5. This CDR3 contains 15 residues. Germline CDR1 and CDR2: MDHEN and SYDVKM.

This clone showed up just once. The chain recombines TRBV6-1 with TRBJ1-3, with TRBD1 as a possible D gene (5 bases). The V and J ends lost 3 bases and 4 bases respectively, with 10 bases between them. Germline CDR1 and CDR2: MNHNS and SASEGT. The CDR3 loop spans 14 amino acids. The CDR3 DNA sequence: TGTGCCAGCAGTGAGGCAGGGCTCGGAAACACCATATATTTT. It translates to CASSEAGLGNTIYF.

The chain recombines TRBV3-1 (or the pseudogene TRBV3-2) with TRBJ2-7; TRBD2 matches at 12 bases. Germline loops: CDR1 LGHDT, CDR2 YNNKEL (reference sequence). Germline trimming cut 4 bases from V and 1 base from J; bases unmatched to any gene: 2. The CDR3 is made up of 15 amino acids. CDR3 amino acids: CASSLGLAGSYEQYF. CDR3 DNA: TGTGCCAGCAGCCTAGGACTAGCGGGATCCTACGAGCAGTACTTC.

CDR3 sequence: CASSQDARPNTEAFF. The DNA for the CDR3 is TGTGCCAGCAGCCAAGATGCCAGACCTAACACTGAAGCTTTCTTT. The rearrangement uses TRBV3-1 (or the pseudogene TRBV3-2) and TRBJ1-1; D gene ambiguous. The CDR3 consists of 15 residues. The V end lost 0 bases, the J end lost 2 bases, and 10 bases lay between the germline ends. Germline CDR1 is LGHDT and CDR2 is YNNKEL (reference sequence).

V and J are TRBV3-1 (or the pseudogene TRBV3-2) and TRBJ2-7, with TRBD2 matching over 8 bases. J gave up 7 bases and V 1 base, and 9 bases lay outside the gene matches. The CDR3 consists of 15 residues. The germline V gene encodes CDR1 LGHDT and CDR2 YNNKEL (reference sequence). CDR3 amino acids: CASSQGVAAGVEQYF. The CDR3 DNA reads TGTGCCAGCAGCCAAGGGGTGGCAGCGGGGGTAGAGCAGTACTTC.

The chain is built from TRBV3-1 (or the pseudogene TRBV3-2) and TRBJ2-3; 8 nucleotides line up with TRBD2. The CDR3 has 17 amino acids. The germline V gene has CDR1 LGHDT and CDR2 YNNKEL (reference sequence). Germline trimming cut 0 bases from V and 6 bases from J; bases unmatched to any gene: 11. Here the CDR3 DNA reads TGTGCCAGCAGCCAAGAAAACAGGGTAGCGGGGACCGATACGCAGTATTTT. It encodes CASSQENRVAGTDTQYF.

The V gene is TRBV24-1, the J gene TRBJ1-4; the match to TRBD1 covers 9 bases. V lost 2 bases, J lost 7 bases, and 4 bases stayed unmatched. There are 15 residues in the CDR3. Germline values: CDR1 KGHDR, CDR2 SFDVKD. CDR3 DNA: TGTGCCACCAGTGATTCACAGGGGGCAGTTGAAAAACTGTTTTTT. The encoded protein is CATSDSQGAVEKLFF.

The V call is TRBV5-4, the J call TRBJ2-6; no clear D gene. From germline, CDR1 is SGHNT and CDR2 YYREEE (reference sequence). This CDR3 is 13 amino acids long. V was pared by 1 base and J by 3 bases, with 2 bases between. The CDR3 sequence is CASSLSGANVLTF. The DNA for the CDR3 is TGTGCCAGCAGCTTGAGTGGGGCCAACGTCCTGACTTTC.

This clone appeared a few times. The rearrangement joins TRBV27 to TRBJ2-7, with no clear D. Trimming removed 4 bases from V and 1 base from J, with 8 bases in between. Germline CDR1 reads MNHEY; CDR2 reads SMNVEV (reference sequence). This CDR3 comprises 13 residues. The CDR3 reads CASSSYGSYEQYF. In DNA form, the CDR3 reads TGTGCCAGCAGTTCTTACGGGTCCTACGAGCAGTACTTC.

This clone was picked up one time. The V and J genes are TRBV10-2 and TRBJ1-2; weak D call: TRBD1 (6 bases). V was clipped by 6 bases and J by 8 bases, with 10 bases between them. The length of the CDR3 is 11 residues. The germline V gene encodes CDR1 WSHSY and CDR2 SAAADI. The CDR3 is CASRQGRGYTF. The DNA of the CDR3 is TGCGCCAGCAGACAGGGAAGAGGCTACACCTTC.

This clone was recorded once. This chain uses TRBV5-1 with TRBJ1-6; possible D gene TRBD1, 5 bases. CDR1 SGHRS and CDR2 YFSETQ come from the germline V gene. V lost 0 bases, J lost 7 bases, and 8 bases lay in between. This CDR3 contains 14 residues. CDR3 nucleotides: TGCGCCAGCAGCTTGGGGGACCTCAATTCACCCCTCCACTTT. Translation gives CASSLGDLNSPLHF.

This chain links TRBV2 with TRBJ1-5; the match to TRBD1 covers 8 bases. This CDR3 is built from 14 residues. With V trimmed by 4 bases and J by 7 bases, 6 bases remained unmatched. The germline V gene has CDR1 SNHLY and CDR2 FYNNEI. In DNA, the CDR3 is TGTGCCAGCAGTGGCCTGACAGGGGAACAGCCCCAGCATTTT. Its translation is CASSGLTGEQPQHF.

The chain links TRBV2 to TRBJ2-7; D is perhaps TRBD1 or TRBD2 (7 bases each). The germline V gene encodes CDR1 SNHLY and CDR2 FYNNEI. This CDR3 region has 14 residues. Trimming left V 6 bases short and J 2 bases short, with 14 bases between. CDR3 sequence reads: CASSRQGGAYEQYF. CDR3 nucleotide sequence: TGTGCCAGCAGCCGACAGGGAGGGGCCTACGAGCAGTACTTC.

The J gene is TRBJ2-1, the V gene TRBV5-4; 7 bases agree with TRBD2. The CDR3 loop spans 15 amino acids. Trimming removed 0 bases from V and 4 bases from J; junction bases left unmatched: 4. The germline V gene encodes CDR1 SGHNT and CDR2 YYREEE (reference sequence). The CDR3 loop reads CASSLGGGGYNEQFF. Here the CDR3 DNA reads TGTGCCAGCAGCTTGGGGGGCGGGGGATACAATGAGCAGTTCTTC.

The chain recombines TRBV2 with TRBJ1-2; D may be TRBD1 (5 bases). Germline V gene sequence: CDR1 SNHLY, CDR2 FYNNEI. V was cut by 6 bases and J by 4 bases, with 12 bases left in between. The CDR3 contains 13 residues. The CDR3 loop is CASRTGQVYGYTF. Here the CDR3 DNA reads TGTGCCAGCAGAACGGGGCAGGTCTATGGCTACACCTTC.

The rearrangement joins TRBV15 to TRBJ2-1, with unresolved D. V lost 0 bases and J 6 bases, leaving 12 bases between the germline ends. Germline loops: CDR1 LNHNV, CDR2 YYDKDF (reference sequence). There are 15 residues in the CDR3. CDR3 loop: CATSRDQAAANEQFF. CDR3 nucleotides: TGTGCCACCAGCAGAGATCAGGCTGCAGCCAATGAGCAGTTCTTC.

The chain has TRBV30 and TRBJ1-5, with a tentative D call TRBD1 (5 bases). The CDR3 runs to 14 residues. V gave up 3 bases and J gave up 3 bases, with 12 bases separating them. Germline-derived CDR1 and CDR2 are GTSNPN and SVGIG (reference sequence). Here the CDR3 DNA reads TGTGCCTGGAGCCAGTCAGGGTTCAATCAGCCCCAGCATTTT. Encoded protein: CAWSQSGFNQPQHF.

The chain employs TRBV6-5 and TRBJ2-3, with 8 bases aligning to TRBD2. V was pared by 2 bases and J by 7 bases, with 11 bases of the junction left unmatched. The CDR3 is 16 residues long. Germline V gene sequence: CDR1 MNHEY, CDR2 SVGAGI. The CDR3 region has the DNA TGTGCCAGCAGTTACGGCCCGCGGGGGGCCGTGAATACGCAGTATTTT. Translating gives CASSYGPRGAVNTQYF.